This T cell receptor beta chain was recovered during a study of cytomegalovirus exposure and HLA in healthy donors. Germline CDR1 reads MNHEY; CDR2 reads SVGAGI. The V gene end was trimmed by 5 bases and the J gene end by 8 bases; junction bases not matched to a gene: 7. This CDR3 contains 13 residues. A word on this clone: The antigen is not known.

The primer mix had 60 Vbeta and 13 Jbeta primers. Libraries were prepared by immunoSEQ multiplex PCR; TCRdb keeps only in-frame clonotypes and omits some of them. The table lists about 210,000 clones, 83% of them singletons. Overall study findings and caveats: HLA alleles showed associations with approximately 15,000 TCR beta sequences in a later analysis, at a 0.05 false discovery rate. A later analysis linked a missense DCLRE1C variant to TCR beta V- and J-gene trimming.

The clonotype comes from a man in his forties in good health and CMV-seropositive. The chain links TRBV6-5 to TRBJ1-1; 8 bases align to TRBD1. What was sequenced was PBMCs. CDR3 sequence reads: CASSRTGTGEAFF. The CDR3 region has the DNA TGTGCCAGCAGTCGTACCGGGACAGGAGAAGCTTTCTTT.